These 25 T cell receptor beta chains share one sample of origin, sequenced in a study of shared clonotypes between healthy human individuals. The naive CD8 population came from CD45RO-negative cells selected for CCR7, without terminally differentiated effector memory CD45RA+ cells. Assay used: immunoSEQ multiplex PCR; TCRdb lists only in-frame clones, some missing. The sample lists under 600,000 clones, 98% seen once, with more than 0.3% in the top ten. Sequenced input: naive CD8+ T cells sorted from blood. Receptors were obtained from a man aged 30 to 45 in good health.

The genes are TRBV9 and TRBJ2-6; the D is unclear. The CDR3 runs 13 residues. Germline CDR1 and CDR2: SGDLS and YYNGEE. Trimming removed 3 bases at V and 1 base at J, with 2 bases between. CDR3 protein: CASSESGANVLTF. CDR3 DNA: TGTGCCAGCAGCGAGTCTGGGGCCAACGTCCTGACTTTC.

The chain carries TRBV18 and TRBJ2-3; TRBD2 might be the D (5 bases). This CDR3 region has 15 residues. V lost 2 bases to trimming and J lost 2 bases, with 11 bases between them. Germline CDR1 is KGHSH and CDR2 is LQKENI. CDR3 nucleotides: TGTGCCAGCTCACCAGAGGGAGACCTCACAGATACGCAGTATTTT. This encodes CASSPEGDLTDTQYF.

The CDR3 nucleotides are TGTGCCAGCAGCTATAGACTAGCGGGTAGCACAGATACGCAGTATTTT. It codes for CASSYRLAGSTDTQYF. The genes are TRBV11-2 and TRBJ2-3, with 10 bases fitting TRBD2. Losses at the gene ends were 4 bases for V and 0 bases for J; bases not matched to a gene: 4. The CDR3 loop spans 16 amino acids. CDR1 is SGHAT and CDR2 is FQNNGV in the germline V gene. The full variable domain, rest sourced from reference TRBV11-2 and TRBJ2-3, is EAGVAQSPRYKIIEKRQSVAFWCNPISGHATLYWYQQILGQGPKLLIQFQNNGVVDDSQLPKDRFSAERLKGVDSTLKIQPAKLEDSAVYLCASSYRLAGSTDTQYFGPGTRLTVL.

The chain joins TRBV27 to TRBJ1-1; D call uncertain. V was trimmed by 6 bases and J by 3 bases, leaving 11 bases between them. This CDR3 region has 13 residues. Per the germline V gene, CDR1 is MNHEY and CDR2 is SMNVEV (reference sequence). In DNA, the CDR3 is TGTGCCAGCAGCTTAATTCGTTACACTGAAGCTTTCTTT. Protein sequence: CASSLIRYTEAFF.

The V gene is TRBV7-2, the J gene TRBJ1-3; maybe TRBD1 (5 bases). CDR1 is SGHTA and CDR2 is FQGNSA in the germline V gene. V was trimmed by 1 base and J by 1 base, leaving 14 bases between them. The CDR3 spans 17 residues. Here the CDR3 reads CASSLDPGNTSGNTIYF. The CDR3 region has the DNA TGTGCCAGCAGCTTAGACCCAGGGAATACGTCTGGAAACACCATATATTTT.

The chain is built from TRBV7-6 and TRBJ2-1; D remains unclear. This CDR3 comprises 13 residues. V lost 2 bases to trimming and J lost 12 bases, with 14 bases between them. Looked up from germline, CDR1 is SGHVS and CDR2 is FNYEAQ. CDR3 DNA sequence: TGTGCCAGCAGCTTAAGGCATGGAGTTGGGCAGTTCTTC. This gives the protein CASSLRHGVGQFF.

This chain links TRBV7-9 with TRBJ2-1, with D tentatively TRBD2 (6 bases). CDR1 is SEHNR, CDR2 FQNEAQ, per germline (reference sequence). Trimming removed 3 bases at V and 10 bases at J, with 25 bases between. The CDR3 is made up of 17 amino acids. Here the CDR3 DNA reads TGTGCCAGCAGCTTCCGGGAGATAGAGACCCCTACAAGAGAGCAGTTCTTC. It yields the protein CASSFREIETPTREQFF. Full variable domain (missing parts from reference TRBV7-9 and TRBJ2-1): DTGVSQNPRHKITKRGQNVTFRCDPISEHNRLYWYRQTLGQGPEFLTYFQNEAQLEKSRLLSDRFSAERPKGSFSTLEIQRTEQGDSAMYLCASSFREIETPTREQFFGPGTRLTVL.

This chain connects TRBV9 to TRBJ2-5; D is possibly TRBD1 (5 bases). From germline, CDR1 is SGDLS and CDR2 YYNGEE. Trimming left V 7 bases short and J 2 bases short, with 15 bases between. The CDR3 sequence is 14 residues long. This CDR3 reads CASGAGWEQETQYF. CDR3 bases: TGTGCCAGCGGGGCAGGGTGGGAACAAGAGACCCAGTACTTC.

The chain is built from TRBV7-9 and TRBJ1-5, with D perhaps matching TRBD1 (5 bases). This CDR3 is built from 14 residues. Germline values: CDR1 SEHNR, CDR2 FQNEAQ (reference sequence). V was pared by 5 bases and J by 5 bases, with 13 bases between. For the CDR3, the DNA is TGTGCCAGCAGCCAGGACAAGTGGGATCAGCCCCAGCATTTT. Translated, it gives CASSQDKWDQPQHF.

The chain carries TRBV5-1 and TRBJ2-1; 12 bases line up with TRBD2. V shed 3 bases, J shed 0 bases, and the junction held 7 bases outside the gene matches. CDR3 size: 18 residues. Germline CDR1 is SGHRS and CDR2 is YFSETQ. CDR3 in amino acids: CASSWTSGKPASYNEQFF. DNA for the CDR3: TGCGCCAGCAGCTGGACTAGCGGGAAACCCGCCTCCTACAATGAGCAGTTCTTC.

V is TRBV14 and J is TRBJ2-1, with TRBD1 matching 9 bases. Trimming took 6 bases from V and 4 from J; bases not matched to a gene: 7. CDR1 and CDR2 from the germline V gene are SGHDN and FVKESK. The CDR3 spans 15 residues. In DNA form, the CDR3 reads TGTGCCAGCAGTCGTCGGGACAGGGATTACAATGAGCAGTTCTTC. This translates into CASSRRDRDYNEQFF.

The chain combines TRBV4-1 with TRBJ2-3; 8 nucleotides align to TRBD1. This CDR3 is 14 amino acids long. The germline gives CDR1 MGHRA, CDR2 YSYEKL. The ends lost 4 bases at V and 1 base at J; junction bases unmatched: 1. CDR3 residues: CASSPDRGTDTQYF. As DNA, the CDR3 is TGCGCCAGCAGCCCGGACAGGGGCACAGATACGCAGTATTTT.

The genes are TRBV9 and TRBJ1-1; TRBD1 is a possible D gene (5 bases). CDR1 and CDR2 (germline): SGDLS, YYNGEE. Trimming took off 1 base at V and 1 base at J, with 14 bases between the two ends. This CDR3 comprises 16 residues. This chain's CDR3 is CASSVNPREQNTEAFF. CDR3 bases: TGTGCCAGCAGCGTAAATCCCAGGGAGCAGAACACTGAAGCTTTCTTT.

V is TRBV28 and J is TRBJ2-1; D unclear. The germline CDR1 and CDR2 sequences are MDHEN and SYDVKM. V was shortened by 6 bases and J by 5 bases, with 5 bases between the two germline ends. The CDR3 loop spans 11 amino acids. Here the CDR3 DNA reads TGTGCCAGCAGCCGAAACAATGAGCAGTTCTTC. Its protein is CASSRNNEQFF.

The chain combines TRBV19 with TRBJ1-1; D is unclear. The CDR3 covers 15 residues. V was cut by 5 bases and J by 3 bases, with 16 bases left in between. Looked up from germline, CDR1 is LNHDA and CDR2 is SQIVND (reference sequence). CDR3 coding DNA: TGTGCCAGTAGTGTATATGACGGCGGGGACACTGAAGCTTTCTTT. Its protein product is CASSVYDGGDTEAFF.

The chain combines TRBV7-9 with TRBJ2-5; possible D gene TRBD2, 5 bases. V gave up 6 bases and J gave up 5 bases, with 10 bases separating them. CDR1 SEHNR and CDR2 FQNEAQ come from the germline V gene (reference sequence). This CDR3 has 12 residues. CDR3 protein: CASRFSVETQYF. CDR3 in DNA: TGTGCCAGCAGGTTTAGCGTGGAGACCCAGTACTTC.

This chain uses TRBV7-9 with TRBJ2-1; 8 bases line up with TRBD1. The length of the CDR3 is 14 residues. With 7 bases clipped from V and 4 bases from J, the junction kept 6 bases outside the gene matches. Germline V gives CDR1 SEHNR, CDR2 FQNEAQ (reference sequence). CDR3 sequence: CASTDRGLYNEQFF. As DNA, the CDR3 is TGTGCCAGCACTGACAGGGGTTTATACAATGAGCAGTTCTTC.

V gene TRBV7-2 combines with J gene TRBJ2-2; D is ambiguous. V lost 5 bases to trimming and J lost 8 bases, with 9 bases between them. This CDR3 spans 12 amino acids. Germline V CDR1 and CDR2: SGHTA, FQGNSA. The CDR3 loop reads CASSPAAGELFF. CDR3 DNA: TGTGCCAGCAGCCCCGCAGCGGGGGAGCTGTTTTTT.

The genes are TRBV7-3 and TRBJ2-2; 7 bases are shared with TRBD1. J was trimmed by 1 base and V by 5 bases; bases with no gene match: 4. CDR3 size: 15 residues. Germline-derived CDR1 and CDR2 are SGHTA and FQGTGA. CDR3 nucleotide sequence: TGTGCCAGCAGCCCAGGGACAGTGAACACCGGGGAGCTGTTTTTT. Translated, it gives CASSPGTVNTGELFF. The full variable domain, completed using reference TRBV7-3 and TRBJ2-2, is GAGVSQTPSNKVTEKGKYVELRCDPISGHTALYWYRQSLGQGPEFLIYFQGTGAADDSGLPNDRFFAVRPEGSVSTLKIQRTERGDSAVYLCASSPGTVNTGELFFGEGSRLTVL.

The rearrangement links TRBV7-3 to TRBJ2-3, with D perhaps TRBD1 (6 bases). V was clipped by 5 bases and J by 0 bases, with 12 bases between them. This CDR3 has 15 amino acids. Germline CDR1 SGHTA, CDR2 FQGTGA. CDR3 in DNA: TGTGCCAGCAGCGCAACAGGGATTAGCACAGATACGCAGTATTTT. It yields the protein CASSATGISTDTQYF.

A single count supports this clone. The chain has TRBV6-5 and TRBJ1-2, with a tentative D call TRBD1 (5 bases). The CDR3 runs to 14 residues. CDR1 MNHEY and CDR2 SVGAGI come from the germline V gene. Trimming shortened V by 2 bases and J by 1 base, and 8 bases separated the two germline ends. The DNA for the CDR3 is TGTGCCAGCAGTTACGAGGGGTTTAACTATGGCTACACCTTC. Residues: CASSYEGFNYGYTF.

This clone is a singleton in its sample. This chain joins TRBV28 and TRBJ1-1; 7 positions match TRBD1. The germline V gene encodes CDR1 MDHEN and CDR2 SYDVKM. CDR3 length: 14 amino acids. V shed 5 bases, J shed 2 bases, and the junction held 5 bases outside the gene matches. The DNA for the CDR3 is TGTGCCAGCAGTACCAACAGGGGCAACACTGAAGCTTTCTTT. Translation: CASSTNRGNTEAFF.

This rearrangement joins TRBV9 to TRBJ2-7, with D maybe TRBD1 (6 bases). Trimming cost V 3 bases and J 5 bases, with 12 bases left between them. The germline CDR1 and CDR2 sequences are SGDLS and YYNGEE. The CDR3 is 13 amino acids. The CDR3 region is CASSDTYRDEQYF. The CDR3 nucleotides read TGTGCCAGCAGCGACACATACAGGGACGAGCAGTACTTC.

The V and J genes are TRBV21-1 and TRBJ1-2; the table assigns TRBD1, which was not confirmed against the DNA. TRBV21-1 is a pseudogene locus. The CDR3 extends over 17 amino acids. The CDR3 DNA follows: TGTGCCAGCAGCACAAGGAGGGACAGGGAATCAGCTTATGGCTACACCTTC. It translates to CASSTRRDRESAYGYTF.

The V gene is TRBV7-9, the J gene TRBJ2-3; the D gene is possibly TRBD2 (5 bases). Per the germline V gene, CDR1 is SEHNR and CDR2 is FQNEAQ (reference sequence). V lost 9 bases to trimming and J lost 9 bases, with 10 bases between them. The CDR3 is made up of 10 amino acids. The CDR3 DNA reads TGTGCCAGTAGAGCGGAAACGCAGTATTTT. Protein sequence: CASRAETQYF.